This T cell receptor (beta chain) is drawn from a study of cytomegalovirus exposure and HLA in healthy donors. Study overall: A preliminary data release comprised around 85 million unique TCRs obtained from HLA-typed donors.

PCR employed 60 Vbeta and 13 Jbeta primers. Authors' methods: Approximately 79 million unique TCR beta chains, some 9.9 million of them shared, were counted by a later analysis. Assay: immunoSEQ multiplex PCR; the TCRdb copy retains only in-frame clones and omits some. The V and J calls and the clone size are those of that table, but D and trimming were determined from the DNA. The sample lists around 190,000 clones; roughly four fifths were seen once. Germline V gives CDR1 MDHEN, CDR2 SYDVKM. With V trimmed by 5 bases and J by 3 bases, 11 bases remained unmatched. The CDR3 contains 16 residues. On this clone itself: What it recognizes is unknown.

Whole-study results and caveats: An analysis that came later showed most CMV-associated TCR beta chains appearing HLA-restricted.

The sample taken for sequencing was PBMCs. V gene TRBV28 combines with J gene TRBJ2-7, with 9 bases matching TRBD1. This sequence originates from a man aged 25-40 years in good health and CMV-seronegative. Here the CDR3 reads CASSPSNTGQGYEQYF. The CDR3 nucleotides read TGTGCCAGCAGTCCATCGAATACGGGACAGGGCTACGAGCAGTACTTC.